The 27 T cell receptor beta chains below were found in one sample sequenced in a study of shared clonotypes between healthy human individuals. Some clones are missing from TCRdb's copy, which holds only in-frame ones; the method was immunoSEQ multiplex PCR. The profile shows 110,000 or so clones, more than 65% of them singletons. The sequenced sample consisted of memory CD8+ T cells sorted from blood. Specified subset: CD45RO+ cells pooled with CCR7-negative TemRA cells. These receptors originate from a woman between 25 and 40 years old in good health.

CDR3 DNA sequence: TGTGCCAGCAGTTTATCAGGGACGGGATACAATGAGCAGTTCTTC. It yields the protein CASSLSGTGYNEQFF. This rearrangement joins TRBV27 to TRBJ2-1, with D perhaps assigned TRBD1 or TRBD2 (5 bases each). This CDR3 has 15 amino acids. CDR1 is MNHEY, CDR2 SMNVEV, per germline (reference sequence). The V and J ends lost 0 bases and 4 bases respectively, with 10 bases between them.

Many counts were recorded for this clone. The identical CDR3 is also encoded by other nucleotide sequences in the sample. The CDR3 reads CASSPTLGSGANVLTF. CDR3 bases: TGTGCCAGCAGCCCCACCTTGGGCTCTGGGGCCAACGTCCTGACTTTC. The genes are TRBV28 and TRBJ2-6; D is unresolved. CDR1 MDHEN and CDR2 SYDVKM come from the germline V gene. CDR3 length equals 16 residues. V lost 6 bases, J lost 0 bases, and 12 bases lay in between.

This clone showed up just a few times. This chain connects TRBV4-1 to TRBJ2-7, with 10 bases that match TRBD2. From germline, CDR1 is MGHRA and CDR2 YSYEKL. V lost 2 bases, J lost 6 bases, and 4 bases stayed unmatched. The CDR3 sequence is 14 residues long. The CDR3 sequence is CASSQLAGVGEQYF. CDR3 coding DNA: TGCGCCAGCAGCCAACTAGCGGGAGTGGGCGAGCAGTACTTC.

The sample holds many counts of this clone. The chain joins TRBV30 to TRBJ2-5; D is unresolved. With 2 bases removed from V and 0 bases from J, the gap between germline ends came to 7 bases. Germline V lookup: CDR1 GTSNPN, CDR2 SVGIG (reference sequence). The CDR3 sequence is 13 residues long. CDR3 residues: CAWSKEYQETQYF. The DNA of the CDR3 is TGTGCCTGGAGTAAGGAGTACCAAGAGACCCAGTACTTC. The full variable domain, rest sourced from reference TRBV30 and TRBJ2-5, is SQTIHQWPATLVQPVGSPLSLECTVEGTSNPNLYWYRQAAGRGLQLLFYSVGIGQISSEVPQNLSASRPQDRQFILSSKKLLLSDSGFYLCAWSKEYQETQYFGPGTRLLVL.

The chain links TRBV19 to TRBJ1-1; a weak D match, TRBD1 (5 bases). Trimming took 6 bases from V and 0 from J, leaving 8 bases between them. The CDR3 totals 13 residues. Germline CDR1 LNHDA, CDR2 SQIVND (reference sequence). The CDR3 nucleotides are TGTGCCAGTAGGACAGAGATGAACACTGAAGCTTTCTTT. It specifies CASRTEMNTEAFF.

This chain connects TRBV4-1 to TRBJ2-1, with a possible D match to TRBD2 (6 bases). CDR3 length equals 16 residues. Germline V gives CDR1 MGHRA, CDR2 YSYEKL. Trimming pared 5 bases from V and 7 bases from J, leaving 21 bases between. Here the CDR3 reads CASSLTPGGVGNEQFF. In nucleotides, the CDR3 is TGCGCCAGCAGCTTAACCCCCGGCGGGGTGGGTAATGAGCAGTTCTTC.

The V call is TRBV4-1, the J call TRBJ2-7; 7 nucleotides agree with TRBD2. This CDR3 region has 14 residues. The germline V gene has CDR1 MGHRA and CDR2 YSYEKL. V gave up 4 bases and J gave up 6 bases; unmatched junction bases: 9. CDR3 protein: CASSPLRDYGEQYF. In nucleotides, the CDR3 is TGCGCCAGCAGCCCCCTCCGGGACTATGGCGAGCAGTACTTC.

This clone was counted between two and nine times. The V and J genes are TRBV27 and TRBJ2-7; D is unresolved. In germline, CDR1 is MNHEY, CDR2 SMNVEV (reference sequence). V was clipped by 2 bases and J by 12 bases, with 11 bases between them. This CDR3 contains 11 residues. The CDR3 DNA sequence: TGTGCCAGCAGTTTAGGACGTGAGTGGTACTTC. Translation gives CASSLGREWYF.

This chain uses TRBV4-1 with TRBJ1-4; TRBD1 might be the D (6 bases). Germline CDR1 MGHRA, CDR2 YSYEKL. The CDR3 covers 14 residues. The ends were cut back, 1 base at V and 7 bases at J, with 10 bases in the middle. CDR3: CASSQVRGSEKLFF. The CDR3 DNA follows: TGCGCCAGCAGCCAAGTCAGGGGTAGTGAAAAACTGTTTTTT.

This rearrangement joins TRBV30 to TRBJ2-1; 9 nucleotides line up with TRBD1. This CDR3 comprises 14 residues. Trimming at V came to 4 bases and at J to 10 bases, leaving 11 bases not matched to a gene. In germline, CDR1 is GTSNPN, CDR2 SVGIG (reference sequence). Written as DNA, the CDR3 is TGTGCCTGGACTTCGGGACAGGGTGGGGTCGAGCAGTTCTTC. Translated: CAWTSGQGGVEQFF.

This rearrangement joins TRBV15 to TRBJ2-1, with D possibly TRBD2 on 5 matching bases. Trimming removed 0 bases at V and 8 bases at J, with 23 bases between. Germline-derived CDR1 and CDR2 are LNHNV and YYDKDF (reference sequence). The CDR3 is 18 residues long. CDR3 sequence reads: CATSRDLRFSEGVDEQFF. For the CDR3, the DNA is TGTGCCACCAGCAGAGATCTCAGGTTTAGCGAGGGAGTTGATGAGCAGTTCTTC. Together with reference TRBV15 and TRBJ2-1, the CDR3 gives the full variable domain: DAMVIQNPRYQVTQFGKPVTLSCSQTLNHNVMYWYQQKSSQAPKLLFHYYDKDFNNEADTPDNFQSRRPNTSFCFLDIRSPGLGDTAMYLCATSRDLRFSEGVDEQFFGPGTRLTVL.

With regard to this clone: A much larger clone lies a single base off, so this may be a read error. The chain carries TRBV19 and TRBJ2-7; perhaps TRBD2 as D (5 bases). Germline CDR1 LNHDA, CDR2 SQIVND (reference sequence). V dropped 8 bases and J dropped 2 bases, with 13 bases sitting between them. The CDR3 loop spans 13 amino acids. The CDR3, as DNA: TGTGCCAGTGGAGTGGGAGTTGCCTACGAGCAGTACTTC. This gives the protein CASGVGVAYEQYF. Supplemented by reference TRBV19 and TRBJ2-7, the full variable domain reads DGGITQSPKYLFRKEGQNVTLSCEQNLNHDAMYWYRQDPGQGLRLIYYSQIVNDFQKGDIAEGYSVSREKKESFPLTVTSAQKNPTAFYLCASGVGVAYEQYFGPGTRLTVT.

This clone showed up just a few times. V gene TRBV4-1 combines with J gene TRBJ2-7; D not certain. The CDR3 is 15 residues long. The germline V gene has CDR1 MGHRA and CDR2 YSYEKL. V lost 2 bases and J lost 7, with 18 bases in between. Written as DNA, the CDR3 is TGCGCCAGCAGCCAATTAACCGGTCTGGTGCGTGAGCAGTACTTC. Its translation is CASSQLTGLVREQYF.

This clone has only one observation. This sequence joins TRBV5-1 and TRBJ2-7; 7 bases match TRBD2. V lost 0 bases, J lost 4 bases, and 7 bases stayed unmatched. Germline V gene data show CDR1 as SGHRS and CDR2 as YFSETQ. CDR3 length: 15 amino acids. The CDR3 bases are TGCGCCAGCAGCTTGGTGCCTAGCGGACTATACGAGCAGTACTTC. This encodes CASSLVPSGLYEQYF. The full variable domain, completed using reference TRBV5-1 and TRBJ2-7, is KAGVTQTPRYLIKTRGQQVTLSCSPISGHRSVSWYQQTPGQGLQFLFEYFSETQRNKGNFPGRFSGRQFSNSRSEMNVSTLELGDSALYLCASSLVPSGLYEQYFGPGTRLTVT.

The CDR3 reads CASHTRGSYTDTQYF. The CDR3 bases are TGTGCCAGCCATACACGGGGGTCTTACACAGATACGCAGTATTTT. This chain joins TRBV28 and TRBJ2-3, with D perhaps TRBD2 (6 bases). The CDR3 covers 15 residues. Germline CDR1 is MDHEN and CDR2 is SYDVKM. Trimming removed 8 bases at V and 2 bases at J, with 17 bases between.

This clone has a single count. In nucleotides, the CDR3 is TGTGCCAGCAGCGTACAAGCGTCTTCTGAAGCTTTCTTT. Protein: CASSVQASSEAFF. The chain uses TRBV9 and TRBJ1-1; unclear D gene. CDR3 length: 13 residues. V was pared by 1 base and J by 6 bases, with 10 bases between. CDR1 and CDR2 from the germline V gene are SGDLS and YYNGEE.

The chain links TRBV28 to TRBJ2-2, with D maybe TRBD1 (6 bases). CDR1 and CDR2 from the germline V gene are MDHEN and SYDVKM. This CDR3 is 17 amino acids long. V was trimmed by 5 bases and J by 4 bases, leaving 20 bases between them. As DNA, the CDR3 is TGTGCCAGCAGTCCCTTTTGGGTGGGGGCGGTCACCGGGGAGCTGTTTTTT. It is translated as CASSPFWVGAVTGELFF.

The sample holds one count of this clone. The gene calls are TRBV2 and TRBJ2-7; D is unresolved. CDR1 and CDR2 (germline): SNHLY, FYNNEI. The CDR3 is 12 residues long. V lost 2 bases, J lost 6 bases, and 8 bases lay in between. The CDR3 loop reads CASSEKAPEQYF. DNA for the CDR3: TGTGCCAGCAGTGAAAAAGCCCCCGAGCAGTACTTC.

The chain carries TRBV2 and TRBJ2-3; D call uncertain. V was cut by 6 bases and J by 0 bases, with 10 bases left in between. Looked up from germline, CDR1 is SNHLY and CDR2 is FYNNEI. The CDR3 is 14 residues long. The CDR3 DNA follows: TGTGCCAGCAGGGACGGCACTAGCACAGATACGCAGTATTTT. Residues: CASRDGTSTDTQYF.

This chain uses TRBV10-2 with TRBJ1-3; the D is unclear. The CDR3 runs 15 residues. Deletions cut 10 bases from V and 0 bases from J, with 16 bases between. Germline V lookup: CDR1 WSHSY, CDR2 SAAADI. CDR3 loop: CATVGWRDSGNTIYF. In nucleotides, the CDR3 is TGCGCCACGGTGGGCTGGCGAGACTCTGGAAACACCATATATTTT.

The sample holds many counts of this clone. Its ends do not fully match the called genes, so a read error is possible. V usage is TRBV30 and J usage is TRBJ1-3; weak D call: TRBD1 (5 bases). From germline, CDR1 is GTSNPN and CDR2 SVGIG (reference sequence). The CDR3 runs to 12 residues. The CDR3 nucleotides are TGTGCCTGGACGGTGGGTCGTTGGGGGATAAGCTTT. It translates to CAWTVGRWGISF.

V gene TRBV10-2 combines with J gene TRBJ2-7; maybe TRBD1 (5 bases). V shed 3 bases and J shed 3 bases, with 12 bases lying between them. This CDR3 contains 14 residues. Germline V lookup: CDR1 WSHSY, CDR2 SAAADI. The CDR3 DNA follows: TGCGCCAGCAGTGACAGGGCGATTTTCTACGAGCAGTACTTC. Translated, it gives CASSDRAIFYEQYF.

This clone was seen a handful of times. The gene calls are TRBV7-3 and TRBJ2-2; no clear D gene. The V gene's germline CDR1 is SGHTA and CDR2 FQGTGA. The CDR3 is 14 residues long. V shed 5 bases and J shed 7 bases, with 14 bases lying between them. In DNA form, the CDR3 reads TGTGCCAGCAGCATGCAAACCGCCGGCGGGGAGCTGTTTTTT. Its translation: CASSMQTAGGELFF.

This clone was seen more than once but under ten times. This CDR3 is also generated by other DNA sequences in the sample. The chain recombines TRBV6-1 with TRBJ2-1; 13 positions match TRBD2. The germline V gene encodes CDR1 MNHNS and CDR2 SASEGT. The V gene end was trimmed by 1 base and the J gene end by 6 bases; junction bases not matched to a gene: 0. There are 15 residues in the CDR3. CDR3 nucleotide sequence: TGTGCCAGCAGTGAAGGGACTAGCGGGAGCAATGAGCAGTTCTTC. Amino acids: CASSEGTSGSNEQFF.

The V and J genes are TRBV2 and TRBJ2-1; 7 nucleotides align to TRBD2. Germline V lookup: CDR1 SNHLY, CDR2 FYNNEI. The junction had 5 bases not matched to a gene; V was cut back by 7 bases and J by 5 bases. There are 13 residues in the CDR3. The CDR3 loop is CASKTAGHNEQFF. CDR3 sequence (DNA): TGTGCCAGCAAGACAGCGGGGCACAATGAGCAGTTCTTC. The full variable domain, with the rest looked up from reference TRBV2 and TRBJ2-1, is EPEVTQTPSHQVTQMGQEVILRCVPISNHLYFYWYRQILGQKVEFLVSFYNNEISEKSEIFDDQFSVERPDGSNFTLKIRSTKLEDSAMYFCASKTAGHNEQFFGPGTRLTVL.

The CDR3 sequence: CSVRTSGSTNTGELFF. Here the CDR3 DNA reads TGCAGCGTTCGCACTAGCGGGTCCACGAACACCGGGGAGCTGTTTTTT. This chain links TRBV29-1 with TRBJ2-2, with 9 nucleotides matching TRBD2. CDR1 and CDR2 from the germline V gene are SQVTM and ANQGSEA. The CDR3 has 16 residues. The V gene end was trimmed by 5 bases and the J gene end by 0 bases; junction bases not matched to a gene: 7.

This sequence joins TRBV5-6 and TRBJ2-2; D is unresolved. The CDR3 sequence is 15 residues long. V gave up 3 bases and J gave up 8 bases, with 17 bases separating them. Germline loops: CDR1 SGHDT, CDR2 YYEEEE. The CDR3 coding sequence is TGTGCCAGCAGCTCTTTAGCTCCCCTATCTGGGGAGCTGTTTTTT. This sequence encodes CASSSLAPLSGELFF.